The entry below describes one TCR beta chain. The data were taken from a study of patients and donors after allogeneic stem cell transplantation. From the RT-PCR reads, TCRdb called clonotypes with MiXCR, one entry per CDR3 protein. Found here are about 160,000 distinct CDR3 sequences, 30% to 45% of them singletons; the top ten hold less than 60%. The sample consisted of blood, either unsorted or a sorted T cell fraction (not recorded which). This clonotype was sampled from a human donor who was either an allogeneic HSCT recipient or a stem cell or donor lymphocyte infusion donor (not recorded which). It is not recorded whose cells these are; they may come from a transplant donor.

Written as DNA, the CDR3 is TGCGCCAGCAGCCAAGAGGGGGGAGGCCCCTACGAGCAGTACTTC. Its protein is CASSQEGGGPYEQYF. The rearrangement links TRBV4-3 to TRBJ2-7; a weak D match, TRBD2 (6 bases). Trimming cost V 0 bases and J 2 bases, with 11 bases left between them. Germline-derived CDR1 and CDR2 are LGHNA and YSLEER. There are 15 residues in the CDR3.